This is a list of T cell receptor beta chains from one sample in a study of T cells after yellow fever vaccination. TCRdb re-derived calls from the 5' RACE reads in MiXCR, one entry per CDR3 protein. The table has approximately 61,000 distinct CDR3 sequences, around 7% seen once; the top ten hold approximately 37%. Material: CD8+ T cells sorted from PBMCs, obtained on the day of the first yellow fever vaccination. The receptors stem from a man aged 18 to 35 who received the YFV17D yellow fever vaccine. Both conserved end residues are part of each CDR3.

J	V	CDR3
TRBJ2-1	TRBV13	CASSWPGGGAGREQFF
TRBJ2-1	TRBV4-2	CASSQDRGGQVRYEQFF
TRBJ2-3	TRBV6-5	CASSYSTPEGSTQYF
TRBJ1-5	TRBV6-2/TRBV6-3	CASTSPQDRTNQPQHF
TRBJ1-2	TRBV6-2/TRBV6-3	CASTQPGFYGYTF
TRBJ2-7	TRBV6-2/TRBV6-3	CASSYPGQGIPYEQYF
TRBJ2-1	TRBV9	CASSFNRLAGGTGEQFF
TRBJ2-5	TRBV27	CASRPTGGGWETQYF
TRBJ2-2	TRBV4-2	CASSQFGGPSGELFF
TRBJ1-1	TRBV4-1	CASSSWGHEAFF
TRBJ1-5	TRBV19	CASSIEIWLSIQPQHF
TRBJ2-5	TRBV29-1	CSVEWGRGPGYGETQYF
TRBJ1-5	TRBV5-1	CASSLGPGQVNQPQHF
TRBJ1-2	TRBV29-1	CSATGTNAYGYTF
TRBJ2-1	TRBV4-1	CAISAGGNEQFF
TRBJ1-2	TRBV7-2	CASSLEEGYTF
TRBJ2-1	TRBV7-8	CASSYRLAGGHREQFF
TRBJ2-5	TRBV12-3/TRBV12-4	CASSLSPRETQYF
TRBJ1-2	TRBV5-6	CASSLDWGGDGYTF
TRBJ2-3	TRBV6-5	CASTTLLAGGTDTQYF